A single sample is the source of the 32 T cell receptor beta chains below, sequenced in a study of T-cell memory formation after mild COVID-19. TCRdb reprocessed the 5' RACE reads with MiXCR, giving one entry per CDR3 protein. The sample has around 340,000 distinct CDR3 sequences; under 15% are singletons. Material for sequencing was PBMCs or a T cell subset sorted from them (not recorded which). The receptors come from a man aged 18 to 29 who had mild COVID-19 (a few samples of this study predate the infection). Cell type and time point are not known.

The chain employs TRBV20-1 and TRBJ1-1, with a tentative D call TRBD1 (6 bases). Per the germline V gene, CDR1 is DFQATT and CDR2 is SNEGSKA (reference sequence). Trimming cost V 4 bases and J 2 bases, with 17 bases left between them. This CDR3 has 15 residues. CDR3 region: CSATFSVQGNTEAFF. CDR3 coding DNA: TGCAGTGCTACCTTTTCGGTACAGGGAAACACTGAAGCTTTCTTT.

The chain recombines TRBV14 with TRBJ2-2, with 10 positions matching TRBD1. V gave up 0 bases and J gave up 6 bases; unmatched junction bases: 4. Per the germline V gene, CDR1 is SGHDN and CDR2 is FVKESK. CDR3 size: 16 residues. The CDR3 spells CASSQDGTGDPGELFF. The CDR3 DNA reads TGTGCCAGCAGCCAAGATGGGACAGGGGATCCCGGGGAGCTGTTTTTT.

CDR3 DNA: TGTGCCAGCAGCGCGACTTGGGTGACTCAGCCCCAGCATTTT. Amino acids: CASSATWVTQPQHF. V usage is TRBV7-9 and J usage is TRBJ1-5; D gene uncertain. V lost 5 bases, J lost 6 bases, and 14 bases lay in between. Germline lookup yields CDR1 SEHNR and CDR2 FQNEAQ (reference sequence). The CDR3 runs to 14 residues.

This clonotype has only a few counts. This chain links TRBV5-6 with TRBJ2-1, with unresolved D. V gave up 1 base and J gave up 8 bases, with 4 bases separating them. This CDR3 is built from 11 residues. Germline assignment: CDR1 SGHDT and CDR2 YYEEEE. The CDR3 loop reads CASSLYDEQFF. Written as DNA, the CDR3 is TGTGCCAGCAGCTTGTACGATGAGCAGTTCTTC.

This clonotype has only a few counts. This chain connects TRBV15 to TRBJ2-3; possibly TRBD2 for D (6 bases). This CDR3 contains 14 residues. Trimming pared 2 bases from V and 6 bases from J, leaving 12 bases between. Germline V gene lookup returns CDR1 LNHNV and CDR2 YYDKDF (reference sequence). CDR3 loop: CATSRRDSEDTQYF. In DNA form, the CDR3 reads TGTGCCACCAGCAGAAGGGACTCCGAGGATACGCAGTATTTT.

The CDR3 coding sequence is TGTGCCAGCAGTTTAGCGCTCGCCAGCCAAGAGACCCAGTACTTC. This codes for CASSLALASQETQYF. V is TRBV12-3 or TRBV12-4 and J is TRBJ2-5; D gene ambiguous. V shed 0 bases and J shed 1 base, with 9 bases lying between them. The CDR3 has 15 residues.

The gene calls are TRBV5-6 and TRBJ2-5; no firm D call. The V end lost 4 bases, the J end lost 3 bases, and 13 bases lay between the germline ends. The CDR3 consists of 14 residues. Germline lookup yields CDR1 SGHDT and CDR2 YYEEEE. CDR3 in DNA: TGTGCCAGCAGCCAGCCGCCCCTGGAAGAGACCCAGTACTTC. Its protein is CASSQPPLEETQYF. The complete variable domain, with remaining parts taken from reference TRBV5-6 and TRBJ2-5, reads DAGVTQSPTHLIKTRGQQVTLRCSPKSGHDTVSWYQQALGQGPQFIFQYYEEEERQRGNFPDRFSGHQFPNYSSELNVNALLLGDSALYLCASSQPPLEETQYFGPGTRLLVL.

This clonotype turned up a few times. The rearrangement links TRBV10-3 to TRBJ1-2, with a tentative D call TRBD1 (5 bases). This CDR3 comprises 15 residues. The V end lost 4 bases, the J end lost 0 bases, and 12 bases lay between the germline ends. Per the germline V gene, CDR1 is ENHRY and CDR2 is SYGVKD. The CDR3 region is CAISGLGTANYGYTF. CDR3 bases: TGTGCCATCAGTGGCCTCGGGACTGCTAACTATGGCTACACCTTC.

At least ten counts were recorded for this clonotype. V gene TRBV2 combines with J gene TRBJ2-3; 8 bases match TRBD1. Per germline, CDR1 SNHLY and CDR2 FYNNEI. The length of the CDR3 is 15 residues. V lost 6 bases, J lost 1 base, and 6 bases stayed unmatched. CDR3 bases: TGTGCCAGCAGCGGAGGACAGGGAGGCACAGATACGCAGTATTTT. Its translation is CASSGGQGGTDTQYF.

This clonotype was observed a few times. This chain links TRBV12-3 or TRBV12-4 with TRBJ1-3; tentatively, D is TRBD1 (6 bases). The ends were cut back, 4 bases at V and 4 bases at J, with 17 bases in the middle. The CDR3 runs to 16 residues. CDR3 amino acids: CASSSVGGAAGNTIYF. CDR3 nucleotides: TGTGCCAGCAGTTCGGTTGGGGGGGCCGCGGGAAACACCATATATTTT.

In its sample, this clonotype was seen a few times. This rearrangement joins TRBV5-4 to TRBJ2-7; possible D gene TRBD1, 6 bases. This CDR3 region has 13 residues. V was clipped by 0 bases and J by 4 bases, with 8 bases between them. Germline V lookup: CDR1 SGHNT, CDR2 YYREEE (reference sequence). The CDR3: CASSLATGYEQYV. For the CDR3, the DNA is TGTGCCAGCAGCTTGGCCACAGGGTACGAGCAGTACGTC.

The table lists this clonotype with a few counts. The chain joins TRBV27 to TRBJ2-2, with TRBD2 matching 8 bases. The germline V gene has CDR1 MNHEY and CDR2 SMNVEV (reference sequence). The CDR3 runs to 15 residues. V lost 2 bases to trimming and J lost 6 bases; unmatched junction nucleotides: 5. Written as DNA, the CDR3 is TGTGCCAGCAGTTTACGGGGGGGCAGGTCCGGGGAGCTGTTTTTT. It translates to CASSLRGGRSGELFF.

The chain has TRBV7-3 and TRBJ1-3; maybe TRBD1 (6 bases). The germline V and J ends were trimmed by 5 bases and 4 bases, with 12 bases remaining between them. Germline assignment: CDR1 SGHTA and CDR2 FQGTGA. This CDR3 has 14 amino acids. For the CDR3, the DNA is TGTGCCAGCAGCCAACAGGGTGGCGGAAACACCATATATTTT. Translated: CASSQQGGGNTIYF.

V and J are TRBV20-1 and TRBJ2-5; 7 bases are a match to TRBD1. Germline V gives CDR1 DFQATT, CDR2 SNEGSKA (reference sequence). The CDR3 consists of 14 residues. Unmatched junction bases numbered 7, after V lost 1 base and J lost 5 bases. The CDR3 sequence: CSARVAGGVETQYF. Here the CDR3 DNA reads TGCAGTGCTAGAGTGGCAGGGGGAGTGGAGACCCAGTACTTC.

The rearrangement links TRBV11-2 to TRBJ2-5; 7 bases fit TRBD1. From germline, CDR1 is SGHAT and CDR2 FQNNGV. This CDR3 is built from 14 residues. The V segment lost 0 bases and the J segment 12 bases; nucleotides outside the gene matches: 10. The CDR3 DNA reads TGTGCCAGCAGCTTAGAGAAGGGGGCGACGGCCAAGTACTTC. Its translation: CASSLEKGATAKYF.

This clonotype was found a few times. V gene TRBV20-1 combines with J gene TRBJ1-2; 7 bases align to TRBD1. This CDR3 is 13 amino acids long. Germline V gene lookup returns CDR1 DFQATT and CDR2 SNEGSKA (reference sequence). V dropped 3 bases and J dropped 2; count of bases not matched to a gene: 3. CDR3 in DNA: TGCAGTGCTAGGGTGGACAGGAACTATGGCTACACCTTC. This codes for CSARVDRNYGYTF.

This clonotype was seen a single time. This chain links TRBV7-3 with TRBJ2-3; D tentatively reads TRBD1 or TRBD2 (6 bases each). The CDR3 length is 14 residues. Between the trimmed V and J ends, which lost 5 bases and 4 bases, there was a span of 13 bases. Looked up from germline, CDR1 is SGHTA and CDR2 is FQGTGA. CDR3 bases: TGTGCCAGCAGCCGCCGGGGGCCCGCAGATACGCAGTATTTT. Protein sequence: CASSRRGPADTQYF.

This sequence joins TRBV5-1 and TRBJ1-1; 8 nucleotides align to TRBD1. Germline loops: CDR1 SGHRS, CDR2 YFSETQ. This CDR3 has 16 residues. V shed 1 base, J shed 2 bases, and the junction held 7 bases outside the gene matches. CDR3 in DNA: TGCGCCAGCAGCTTGCCTCGACAGGGGCCAAACACTGAAGCTTTCTTT. It yields the protein CASSLPRQGPNTEAFF.

The chain links TRBV13 to TRBJ1-2, with D possibly being TRBD1 (5 bases). This CDR3 region has 16 residues. Trimming took off 0 bases at V and 4 bases at J, with 15 bases between the two ends. The germline V gene has CDR1 PRHDT and CDR2 FYEKMQ (reference sequence). CDR3 bases: TGTGCCAGCAGCTTAGGTCAAGGTGATCAGGGCTATGGCTACACCTTC. This sequence encodes CASSLGQGDQGYGYTF.

The chain uses TRBV5-1 and TRBJ1-1, with a possible D match to TRBD1 (5 bases). Germline lookup yields CDR1 SGHRS and CDR2 YFSETQ. The CDR3 totals 14 residues. The germline V and J ends were trimmed by 0 bases and 5 bases, with 11 bases remaining between them. The CDR3 DNA sequence: TGCGCCAGCAGCTTGGAGGGGTTCTGGACTGAAGCTTTCTTT. Protein product: CASSLEGFWTEAFF.

This clonotype was seen a few times. The chain recombines TRBV20-1 with TRBJ2-1; a weak D match, TRBD2 (6 bases). V lost 1 base and J lost 2, with 12 bases in between. The CDR3 is 15 residues long. Germline CDR1 reads DFQATT; CDR2 reads SNEGSKA (reference sequence). DNA of the CDR3: TGCAGTGCTAGAGTACCATTAGCGGCCTACAATGAGCAGTTCTTC. Amino acid sequence: CSARVPLAAYNEQFF.

This clonotype was counted at least ten times. The chain's CDR3 is CSAEGQGVYNEQFF. The CDR3 DNA reads TGCAGTGCCGAGGGACAGGGGGTCTACAATGAGCAGTTCTTC. The V gene is TRBV20-1, the J gene TRBJ2-1; the match to TRBD1 covers 11 bases. From germline, CDR1 is DFQATT and CDR2 SNEGSKA (reference sequence). J was trimmed by 3 bases and V by 6 bases; bases with no gene match: 4. The CDR3 extends over 14 amino acids.

This clonotype came up a few times. The chain couples TRBV20-1 to TRBJ2-5; 9 bases fit TRBD2. In germline, CDR1 is DFQATT, CDR2 SNEGSKA (reference sequence). J lost 7 bases, V lost 3 bases, and 3 bases had no gene match. CDR3 length: 12 amino acids. The CDR3 protein is CSARAGGGTQYF. Written as DNA, the CDR3 is TGCAGTGCTAGGGCGGGAGGGGGGACCCAGTACTTC.

This clonotype has just a few counts. The rearrangement uses TRBV28 and TRBJ1-1, with 9 nucleotides matching TRBD1. The J segment lost 4 bases and the V segment lost 5 bases, leaving 5 bases of the junction unmatched. The CDR3 is made up of 14 amino acids. CDR1 MDHEN and CDR2 SYDVKM come from the germline V gene. CDR3: CASSTTTGGTEAFF. The CDR3 DNA follows: TGTGCCAGCAGTACTACGACAGGGGGCACTGAAGCTTTCTTT.

This clonotype was recorded a few times. The chain combines TRBV5-1 with TRBJ2-5; 8 nucleotides align to TRBD2. The CDR3 contains 15 residues. The V and J ends lost 0 bases and 3 bases, in that order; junction bases with no gene match: 4. CDR1 SGHRS and CDR2 YFSETQ come from the germline V gene. The CDR3 spells CASSLAPGGKETQYF. CDR3 DNA sequence: TGCGCCAGCAGCTTGGCCCCGGGGGGGAAAGAGACCCAGTACTTC.

The chain employs TRBV7-9 and TRBJ2-6, with 10 bases matching TRBD1. Germline V gene sequence: CDR1 SEHNR, CDR2 FQNEAQ (reference sequence). The V and J ends lost 3 bases and 2 bases, in that order; junction bases with no gene match: 4. This CDR3 region has 17 residues. The chain's CDR3 is CASSFLGTGAGANVLTF. In nucleotides, the CDR3 is TGTGCCAGCAGCTTCTTAGGGACAGGGGCTGGGGCCAACGTCCTGACTTTC.

This clonotype was seen repeatedly, ten times or more. The chain combines TRBV6-2 or TRBV6-3 with TRBJ2-4; TRBD1 agrees at 8 bases. CDR1 and CDR2 (germline): MNHEY, SVGEGT. The CDR3 sequence is 16 residues long. Losses at the gene ends were 6 bases for V and 2 bases for J; bases not matched to a gene: 9. The CDR3 loop is CASRGDRTLTKNIQYF. The CDR3, as DNA: TGTGCCAGCAGGGGGGACAGGACGTTGACCAAAAACATTCAGTACTTC.

This chain uses TRBV3-1 with TRBJ1-1; TRBD1 matches 9 bases. J was trimmed by 6 bases and V by 4 bases; bases with no gene match: 6. CDR1 and CDR2 (germline): LGHDT, YNNKEL (reference sequence). The CDR3 loop spans 14 amino acids. The CDR3: CASSLGTGWSEAFF. As DNA, the CDR3 is TGTGCCAGCAGCCTAGGGACAGGGTGGTCTGAAGCTTTCTTT.

This clonotype was counted ten times or more. This chain links TRBV5-1 with TRBJ2-1; tentative D call: TRBD1 (5 bases). CDR3 size: 14 residues. V dropped 0 bases and J dropped 5 bases, with 9 bases sitting between them. Germline values: CDR1 SGHRS, CDR2 YFSETQ. CDR3 loop: CASSLASTDNEQFF. CDR3 nucleotide sequence: TGCGCCAGCAGCTTGGCCTCGACAGACAATGAGCAGTTCTTC.

This chain joins TRBV29-1 and TRBJ1-1, with 8 nucleotides matching TRBD1. The CDR3 has 13 amino acids. Germline-derived CDR1 and CDR2 are SQVTM and ANQGSEA. Trimming took 7 bases from V and 1 from J; bases not matched to a gene: 5. The CDR3 coding sequence is TGCAGCGCACCCGGGACAGGGAACACTGAAGCTTTCTTT. It specifies CSAPGTGNTEAFF.

The CDR3 DNA follows: TGTGCCAGCAGCCCTCCGACCCGGAACACTGAAGCTTTCTTT. Its protein is CASSPPTRNTEAFF. V and J are TRBV7-2 and TRBJ1-1, with D uncertain. CDR3 length: 14 amino acids. Germline CDR1 is SGHTA and CDR2 is FQGNSA. The ends were cut back, 5 bases at V and 1 base at J, with 11 bases in the middle.

In this sample, this clonotype turned up a few times. The chain has TRBV20-1 and TRBJ2-3, with D possibly being TRBD1 or TRBD2 (5 bases each). The CDR3 consists of 13 residues. Between the trimmed V and J ends, which lost 6 bases and 0 bases, there was a span of 10 bases. CDR1 is DFQATT, CDR2 SNEGSKA, per germline (reference sequence). The DNA of the CDR3 is TGCAGTGCCCGGGACGAGAGCACAGATACGCAGTATTTT. Amino acids: CSARDESTDTQYF.